Listed below are T cell receptor beta chains from one sample, sequenced in a study of CD8 T cells in Susac syndrome. TCRdb used MiXCR to reprocess the immunoSEQ multiplex PCR reads, holding one entry per CDR3 protein. The sample includes roughly 150,000 distinct CDR3 sequences, just under 95% of them seen just once. Sequencing was carried out using CD4+ T cells from PBMCs. The receptors shown here come from a human donor in good health. Each CDR3 is given with its conserved first and last residue. A D gene is named only where the DNA matches it firmly. The size field is filled for only some rows; it gives once, few, many or a size class.

abundance	v_gene	j_gene	d_gene	CDR3aa	CDR3nt
NA	TRBV12-3/TRBV12-4	TRBJ1-1	NA	CASRVYGARGTEAFF	TGTGCCAGCAGAGTTTACGGGGCGCGGGGCACTGAAGCTTTCTTT
NA	TRBV6-6	TRBJ2-7	NA	CASTLHDGEEQYF	TGTGCCAGCACCCTACACGACGGGGAAGAGCAGTACTTC
NA	TRBV20-1	TRBJ1-6	TRBD1	CSATDRGVYSPLHF	TGCAGTGCCACGGACAGGGGAGTTTATTCACCCCTCCACTTT
NA	TRBV18	TRBJ1-6	NA	CASSHREAAENSPLHF	TGTGCCAGCTCCCACAGGGAGGCCGCGGAAAATTCACCCCTCCACTTT
NA	TRBV20-1	TRBJ2-2	NA	CSARDWRDTGELFF	TGCAGTGCTAGAGATTGGCGGGACACCGGGGAGCTGTTTTTT
NA	TRBV18	TRBJ2-7	TRBD2	CASSPVPGGGFHEQYF	TGTGCCAGCTCCCCGGTCCCGGGAGGGGGTTTCCACGAGCAGTACTTC
NA	TRBV29-1	TRBJ2-3	TRBD2	CSVLAGGLTDTQYF	TGCAGCGTGTTAGCGGGGGGTCTCACAGATACGCAGTATTTT
NA	TRBV5-1	TRBJ1-1	TRBD1	CASSEDRAEAFF	TGCGCCAGCAGCGAGGACAGGGCTGAAGCTTTCTTT
once	TRBV2	TRBJ2-5	NA	CASSDPPSETQYF	TGTGCCAGCAGTGATCCACCCTCGGAGACCCAGTACTTC
NA	TRBV7-3	TRBJ1-2	NA	CASSPGRGAGGYTF	TGTGCCAGCAGCCCCGGGAGAGGGGCGGGTGGCTACACCTTC
NA	TRBV11-3	TRBJ2-1	TRBD2	CASSPLGGSNEQFF	TGTGCCAGCAGCCCCCTCGGGGGGTCGAATGAGCAGTTCTTC
NA	TRBV19	TRBJ1-1	TRBD1	CASYAPWTGRTEAFF	TGTGCCAGTTATGCCCCATGGACAGGGCGGACTGAAGCTTTCTTT
NA	TRBV2	TRBJ2-1	TRBD2	CASNGLAVNNEQFF	TGTGCCAGCAATGGACTAGCGGTTAACAATGAGCAGTTCTTC
NA	TRBV9	TRBJ2-2	TRBD1	CASSETGITGELFF	TGTGCCAGCAGCGAGACAGGGATCACCGGGGAGCTGTTTTTT
NA	TRBV20-1	TRBJ1-1	NA	CSARVRLEAFF	TGCAGTGCTAGAGTAAGACTTGAAGCTTTCTTT
NA	TRBV5-1	TRBJ1-5	TRBD1	CASSLLGTDSNQPQHF	TGCGCCAGCAGCTTGTTGGGGACAGATAGCAATCAGCCCCAGCATTTT
NA	TRBV5-4	TRBJ1-1	TRBD1	CASSPTGVTEAFF	TGTGCCAGCAGCCCGACAGGGGTGACTGAAGCTTTCTTT
NA	TRBV29-1	TRBJ2-1	TRBD2	CSAGTSDYNEQFF	TGCAGCGCCGGGACTAGCGATTACAATGAGCAGTTCTTC
once	TRBV3-1	TRBJ1-4	NA	CASSRTTGAGEKLFF	TGTGCCAGCAGCCGGACGACGGGGGCAGGCGAAAAACTGTTTTTT
NA	TRBV5-4	TRBJ1-2	TRBD1	CASSSGQGAYYGYTF	TGTGCCAGCAGCTCTGGACAGGGGGCTTACTATGGCTACACCTTC
NA	TRBV2	TRBJ2-7	TRBD1	CASSVGTGQYEQYF	TGTGCCAGCAGTGTAGGGACAGGGCAGTACGAGCAGTACTTC
once	TRBV4-2	TRBJ2-2	NA	CASSQDQYTGELFF	TGTGCCAGCAGCCAAGATCAGTACACCGGGGAGCTGTTTTTT
NA	TRBV29-1	TRBJ1-1	TRBD1	CSVQRDRGYTEAFF	TGCAGCGTCCAAAGGGACAGGGGGTACACTGAAGCTTTCTTT
NA	TRBV7-9	TRBJ1-2	NA	CASSLFGDGYTF	TGTGCCAGCAGCTTATTTGGGGATGGCTACACCTTC
NA	TRBV20-1	TRBJ2-2	NA	CSARDWAGASTGELFF	TGCAGTGCTAGAGATTGGGCGGGGGCGAGCACCGGGGAGCTGTTTTTT
NA	TRBV5-1	TRBJ2-7	NA	CASSFSDSSYEQYF	TGCGCCAGCAGCTTCTCCGACAGTTCCTACGAGCAGTACTTC
NA	TRBV23-1	TRBJ2-1	TRBD2	CASSQNGTSGAPYNEQFF	TGCGCCAGCAGTCAAAACGGGACTAGCGGGGCTCCCTACAATGAGCAGTTCTTC
NA	TRBV7-3	TRBJ2-3	TRBD2	CASSLTWGGADTQYF	TGTGCCAGCAGCTTAACGTGGGGGGGGGCAGATACGCAGTATTTT
NA	TRBV18	TRBJ2-5	TRBD2	CASSPRRGDQETQYF	TGTGCCAGCTCACCTCGGCGGGGGGACCAAGAGACCCAGTACTTC
NA	TRBV13	TRBJ2-1	TRBD2	CASSLASGGASSYNEQFF	TGTGCCAGCAGCTTAGCGAGCGGGGGGGCTTCATCCTACAATGAGCAGTTCTTC
NA	TRBV29-1	TRBJ1-1	TRBD1	CSVVSDRVNTEAFF	TGCAGCGTTGTATCGGACAGGGTGAACACTGAAGCTTTCTTT
NA	TRBV5-1	TRBJ2-2	TRBD1	CASSAQPGTGVSGELFF	TGCGCCAGCAGCGCCCAACCCGGGACAGGAGTGTCCGGGGAGCTGTTTTTT